This entry lists 8 T cell receptor beta chains sequenced from one sample in a study of blood T cell repertoires in COVID-19. Sequenced by immunoSEQ multiplex PCR; TCRdb stores in-frame clones only, minus some. Of about 69,000 clones listed, nearly 90% are singletons. The sample was peripheral blood. The receptors were gathered from a woman aged 45-59 years with active COVID-19.

The gene calls are TRBV29-1 and TRBJ2-5; 11 bases fit TRBD2. This CDR3 has 17 residues. CDR1 is SQVTM, CDR2 ANQGSEA, per germline. The J segment lost 5 bases and the V segment lost 4 bases, leaving 15 bases of the junction unmatched. The CDR3 DNA sequence: TGCAGCGTTGTTCCGGGACTAGCGGCAGACGGGTGGGAGACCCAGTACTTC. It encodes CSVVPGLAADGWETQYF.

The chain has TRBV30 and TRBJ2-7; the D gene is possibly TRBD2 (6 bases). The CDR3 is 14 amino acids. V was pared by 0 bases and J by 4 bases, with 13 bases between. Germline values: CDR1 GTSNPN, CDR2 SVGIG (reference sequence). CDR3 sequence reads: CAWSVGGAIYEQYF. CDR3 sequence (DNA): TGTGCCTGGAGTGTTGGCGGGGCCATTTACGAGCAGTACTTC.

The rearrangement joins TRBV25-1 to TRBJ1-2, with D unclear. The V gene lost 2 bases and the J gene lost 3 bases, with 7 bases spanning the gap. Germline V CDR1 and CDR2: MGHDK, SYGVNS. The CDR3 spans 13 residues. DNA for the CDR3: TGTGCCAGCAGTGAAGAGCTCTACTATGGCTACACCTTC. It yields the protein CASSEELYYGYTF.

The chain uses TRBV5-1 and TRBJ2-7, with D perhaps matching TRBD2 (6 bases). V was shortened by 4 bases and J by 7 bases, with 27 bases between the two germline ends. Per the germline V gene, CDR1 is SGHRS and CDR2 is YFSETQ. CDR3 length: 17 residues. The CDR3 bases are TGCGCCAGCAGCCAAACCCACGGGGCGGGATGGGGTAGTGAGCAGTACTTC. Translated, it gives CASSQTHGAGWGSEQYF. Supplemented by reference TRBV5-1 and TRBJ2-7, the full variable domain reads KAGVTQTPRYLIKTRGQQVTLSCSPISGHRSVSWYQQTPGQGLQFLFEYFSETQRNKGNFPGRFSGRQFSNSRSEMNVSTLELGDSALYLCASSQTHGAGWGSEQYFGPGTRLTVT.

This chain joins TRBV7-2 and TRBJ2-7, with TRBD2 matching 8 bases. CDR1 is SGHTA and CDR2 is FQGNSA in the germline V gene. This CDR3 spans 14 amino acids. The J segment lost 5 bases and the V segment lost 2 bases, leaving 5 bases of the junction unmatched. CDR3 bases: TGTGCCAGCAGCTTAACGGGAGGGCCCGACGAGCAGTACTTC. This codes for CASSLTGGPDEQYF.

This chain links TRBV27 with TRBJ1-2; TRBD1 matches at 8 bases. This CDR3 has 14 amino acids. Germline V lookup: CDR1 MNHEY, CDR2 SMNVEV (reference sequence). With V trimmed by 2 bases and J by 7 bases, 6 bases remained unmatched. The CDR3 nucleotides read TGTGCCAGCAGTTTAACACCGGGACAGGCTGGCTACACCTTC. Translation: CASSLTPGQAGYTF.

The V call is TRBV7-7, the J call TRBJ2-1; TRBD2 matches at 13 bases. Germline loops: CDR1 SSHAT, CDR2 FNYEAQ (reference sequence). V trimming: 5 bases; J trimming: 0 bases; junction bases outside the gene matches: 4. The CDR3 covers 17 residues. CDR3 bases: TGTGCCAGCAGCAAACTAGCGGGAGGGGACTCCTACAATGAGCAGTTCTTC. This sequence encodes CASSKLAGGDSYNEQFF.

The chain is built from TRBV24-1 and TRBJ1-5; no clear D gene. The V end lost 0 bases, the J end lost 7 bases, and 6 bases lay between the germline ends. The CDR3 covers 13 residues. CDR1 is KGHDR, CDR2 SFDVKD, per germline. This CDR3 is CATSDLPGQPQHF. CDR3 DNA: TGTGCCACCAGTGATTTGCCGGGACAGCCCCAGCATTTT.